This T cell receptor beta chain came from a study of T cell responses to AZD1222 COVID-19 vaccine. Findings and limits, study-wide: Two AZD1222 administrations were followed by greater Spike-specific TCR breadth and depth.

Using immunoSEQ multiplex PCR, the repertoire was profiled, and TCRdb retains in-frame clones only, with some absent. Of 150,000 to 200,000 clones in the sample, 85% to 90% were seen once. Germline CDR1 is LNHDA and CDR2 is SQIVND (reference sequence). CDR3 size: 15 residues. V was pared by 5 bases and J by 8 bases, with 8 bases of the junction left unmatched. About this clone itself: Its antigen remains unknown.

The rearrangement joins TRBV19 to TRBJ1-6, with TRBD1 matching over 8 bases. The sequence came from an adult in good health. The sample in question was peripheral blood, obtained on day 0 of AZD1222 vaccination. CDR3 DNA sequence: TGTGCCAGTAGTCAACGGACAGGGAGGGATTCACCCCTCCACTTT. Amino acid sequence: CASSQRTGRDSPLHF.